Listed here are 32 T cell receptor beta chains from one sample, sequenced in a study of blood T cells in healthy people across ages. Using a J-beta primer mix together with a sample-barcoded 5' primer, a second PCR was run for roughly 6 to 12 cycles. TCRdb reprocessed the 5' RACE reads via MiXCR and lists one record per CDR3 protein. The repertoire holds about 1.6 million distinct CDR3 sequences, roughly 32% seen once, with about 11% in the top ten. The specimen was blood. All receptors come from a woman between 25 and 40 years old in good health.

This clonotype was counted only a few times. The chain recombines TRBV6-1 with TRBJ1-1; D is uncertain. The length of the CDR3 is 14 residues. V dropped 0 bases and J dropped 10 bases, with 15 bases sitting between them. CDR1 MNHNS and CDR2 SASEGT come from the germline V gene. For the CDR3, the DNA is TGTGCCAGCAGTGAAGCGCCCAAGGTTTGGGCAGCTTTCTTT. The encoded protein is CASSEAPKVWAAFF.

This chain links TRBV12-3 or TRBV12-4 with TRBJ1-5, with D unclear. V lost 3 bases and J lost 3, with 9 bases in between. This CDR3 has 14 amino acids. CDR3 protein: CASSFSRDNQPQHF. As DNA, the CDR3 is TGTGCCAGCAGTTTTTCACGGGACAATCAGCCCCAGCATTTT.

The genes are TRBV2 and TRBJ1-2, with no clear D. Germline V gene data show CDR1 as SNHLY and CDR2 as FYNNEI. The V gene lost 0 bases and the J gene lost 0 bases, with 14 bases spanning the gap. CDR3 length: 17 amino acids. The CDR3 sequence is CASSEAGSLLANYGYTF. CDR3 nucleotides: TGTGCCAGCAGTGAAGCGGGGAGTCTACTAGCTAACTATGGCTACACCTTC.

This clonotype was counted ten times or more. The rearrangement links TRBV4-1 to TRBJ2-5; D remains unclear. The ends were cut back, 1 base at V and 5 bases at J, with 11 bases in the middle. The CDR3 is 14 residues long. The germline V gene encodes CDR1 MGHRA and CDR2 YSYEKL. CDR3: CASSQGPSVETQYF. The CDR3, as DNA: TGCGCCAGCAGCCAAGGTCCGTCAGTGGAGACCCAGTACTTC.

The genes are TRBV6-1 and TRBJ2-7, with D possibly TRBD1 on 6 matching bases. The CDR3 sequence is 13 residues long. The germline CDR1 and CDR2 sequences are MNHNS and SASEGT. The V end was cut by 2 bases, the J end by 4 bases, with 9 bases between. CDR3 residues: CASSEQGHYEQYF. CDR3 nucleotides: TGTGCCAGCAGTGAACAGGGGCATTACGAGCAGTACTTC.

The rearrangement uses TRBV7-7 and TRBJ2-5, with D possibly being TRBD1 or TRBD2 (7 bases each). The germline V and J ends were trimmed by 0 bases and 1 base, with 24 bases remaining between them. This CDR3 spans 20 amino acids. Germline lookup yields CDR1 SSHAT and CDR2 FNYEAQ (reference sequence). CDR3 DNA: TGTGCCAGCAGCTTAGCGCCGAGGGGGCGGCTAGCGGACTTCCAAGAGACCCAGTACTTC. Protein sequence: CASSLAPRGRLADFQETQYF.

CDR3 bases: TGTGCCACCAGCAGCCAGACAGGGGAGCGACAGGTGCAGTACTTC. Protein: CATSSQTGERQVQYF. This chain joins TRBV15 and TRBJ2-7, with 8 bases that match TRBD1. The length of the CDR3 is 15 residues. CDR1 and CDR2 from the germline V gene are LNHNV and YYDKDF (reference sequence). Trimming cost V 3 bases and J 9 bases; bases outside gene matches: 13.

In this sample, this clonotype turned up a few times. This chain joins TRBV6-1 and TRBJ2-3; 10 positions match TRBD1. Germline V lookup: CDR1 MNHNS, CDR2 SASEGT. CDR3 length equals 15 residues. V trimming: 4 bases; J trimming: 0 bases; junction bases outside the gene matches: 1. CDR3 residues: CASSGQGASTDTQYF. The CDR3 region has the DNA TGTGCCAGCAGTGGACAGGGGGCAAGCACAGATACGCAGTATTTT.

The chain uses TRBV3-1 and TRBJ2-3; no clear D. The germline CDR1 and CDR2 sequences are LGHDT and YNNKEL (reference sequence). The CDR3 contains 15 residues. V was clipped by 1 base and J by 5 bases, with 13 bases between them. As DNA, the CDR3 is TGTGCCAGCAGCCAAGGACCAGCGCGCATAGATACGCAGTATTTT. Amino acids: CASSQGPARIDTQYF.

This chain joins TRBV2 and TRBJ1-2, with a tentative D call TRBD1 (5 bases). From germline, CDR1 is SNHLY and CDR2 FYNNEI. V lost 7 bases to trimming and J lost 2 bases, with 17 bases between them. The CDR3 loop spans 15 amino acids. This CDR3 reads CASTPTGQGNYGYTF. DNA for the CDR3: TGTGCCAGCACCCCCACTGGGCAGGGAAACTATGGCTACACCTTC.

This clonotype appeared a few times. The V call is TRBV4-1, the J call TRBJ2-5; the D is unclear. Germline CDR1 MGHRA, CDR2 YSYEKL. This CDR3 spans 12 amino acids. V was cut by 1 base and J by 11 bases, with 11 bases left in between. CDR3 nucleotides: TGCGCCAGCAGCCAAGTCGGAGTGGGGCAGTACTTC. Translation gives CASSQVGVGQYF.

This clonotype has more than one count but fewer than ten. J is TRBJ2-3 and V is TRBV4-2, with D possibly TRBD2 on 5 matching bases. The V gene lost 4 bases and the J gene lost 2 bases, with 16 bases spanning the gap. The germline gives CDR1 LGHNA, CDR2 YNFKEQ. This CDR3 has 16 residues. In DNA, the CDR3 is TGTGCCAGCAGCCCTCCTGGCGGGCATACCACAGATACGCAGTATTTT. Its translation: CASSPPGGHTTDTQYF.

The CDR3 region has the DNA TGTGCCAGCAGTTACGTTACAGGGAAGACCTACGAGCAGTACTTC. Translated: CASSYVTGKTYEQYF. The chain couples TRBV6-2 or TRBV6-3 to TRBJ2-7; D perhaps matches TRBD1 (6 bases). Deletions cut 2 bases from V and 2 bases from J, with 13 bases between. This CDR3 comprises 15 residues. Per germline, CDR1 MNHEY and CDR2 SVGEGT.

This clonotype was observed a few times. The chain uses TRBV18 and TRBJ1-5; D remains unclear. Trimming left V 8 bases short and J 4 bases short, with 18 bases between. The CDR3 totals 15 residues. Per the germline V gene, CDR1 is KGHSH and CDR2 is LQKENI. In DNA, the CDR3 is TGTGCCAGCAAAAGATCCGGGGTTGAAAATCAGCCCCAGCATTTT. Encoded protein: CASKRSGVENQPQHF.

The J gene is TRBJ2-7, the V gene TRBV4-2, with a possible D match to TRBD1 (5 bases). The germline CDR1 and CDR2 sequences are LGHNA and YNFKEQ. This CDR3 comprises 16 residues. V shed 2 bases and J shed 7 bases, with 21 bases lying between them. The chain's CDR3 is CASSQKGSLWRWEQYF. CDR3 sequence (DNA): TGTGCCAGCAGCCAAAAGGGGTCCCTCTGGAGATGGGAGCAGTACTTC.

On this clonotype: Sequence at one end of the junction differs from germline and may be a read error. The rearrangement uses TRBV18 and TRBJ2-2; D gene unclear. The germline V gene encodes CDR1 KGHSH and CDR2 LQKENI. The CDR3 is 14 residues long. Written as DNA, the CDR3 is TGTGCCAGCACACCTTTAGTCCGGCCCGGGGAGCTGTTTTTT. It specifies CASTPLVRPGELFF.

This clonotype showed up just a few times. V usage is TRBV5-6 and J usage is TRBJ2-5; D is perhaps TRBD1 (5 bases). V lost 0 bases and J lost 4, with 13 bases in between. CDR1 and CDR2 from the germline V gene are SGHDT and YYEEEE. The CDR3 extends over 15 amino acids. CDR3 region: CASSLAVPGRETQYF. CDR3 DNA sequence: TGTGCCAGCAGCTTGGCGGTGCCAGGGCGAGAGACCCAGTACTTC.

The chain is built from TRBV6-5 and TRBJ2-4; the D gene is possibly TRBD1 (6 bases). With 1 base removed from V and 5 bases from J, the gap between germline ends came to 12 bases. Germline V gene lookup returns CDR1 MNHEY and CDR2 SVGAGI. This CDR3 comprises 15 residues. CDR3 region: CASSYFAGTQNIQYF. CDR3 nucleotide sequence: TGTGCCAGCAGTTACTTCGCCGGGACACAAAACATTCAGTACTTC.

CDR3 DNA sequence: TGCGCCAGCAGCCAAGATCAGGGTAGTGGAGATACGCAGTATTTT. Translation gives CASSQDQGSGDTQYF. The chain has TRBV4-1 and TRBJ2-3; tentative D call: TRBD1 (5 bases). Germline lookup yields CDR1 MGHRA and CDR2 YSYEKL. This CDR3 comprises 15 residues. V was cut by 0 bases and J by 5 bases, with 12 bases left in between.

CDR3 loop: CASRALAGVGELFF. The CDR3 coding sequence is TGTGCCAGCCGAGCACTAGCGGGAGTGGGGGAGCTGTTTTTT. The rearrangement joins TRBV27 to TRBJ2-2; 11 bases match TRBD2. The trim removed 8 bases at V and 8 bases at J, leaving 7 bases unmatched. The germline CDR1 and CDR2 sequences are MNHEY and SMNVEV (reference sequence). This CDR3 contains 14 residues.

The rearrangement joins TRBV6-1 to TRBJ1-2; 9 positions match TRBD1. This CDR3 has 13 amino acids. V lost 7 bases and J lost 8; bases outside the gene matches: 8. Germline values: CDR1 MNHNS, CDR2 SASEGT. CDR3 DNA sequence: TGTGCCAGCACGCGGACAGGGGCGATGGGCTACACCTTC. Its protein product is CASTRTGAMGYTF.

J is TRBJ2-3 and V is TRBV7-9, with 8 bases matching TRBD2. Per germline, CDR1 SEHNR and CDR2 FQNEAQ (reference sequence). This CDR3 is 15 amino acids long. V trimming: 3 bases; J trimming: 4 bases; junction bases outside the gene matches: 6. The CDR3 nucleotides are TGTGCCAGCAGCTTCGGGCGGGGGGCCGCAGATACGCAGTATTTT. This translates into CASSFGRGAADTQYF.

The CDR3 loop reads CASSYRITYEQYF. The DNA of the CDR3 is TGTGCCAGCAGTTACAGGATTACCTACGAGCAGTACTTC. The V gene is TRBV27, the J gene TRBJ2-7; a weak D match, TRBD1 (5 bases). Germline V lookup: CDR1 MNHEY, CDR2 SMNVEV (reference sequence). The CDR3 length is 13 residues. V lost 4 bases to trimming and J lost 2 bases, with 9 bases between them.

There are a few counts of this clonotype. The chain is built from TRBV4-1 and TRBJ2-7; D possibly corresponds to TRBD1 (6 bases). The CDR3 is 17 amino acids. V gave up 1 base and J gave up 5 bases, with 21 bases separating them. The germline CDR1 and CDR2 sequences are MGHRA and YSYEKL. CDR3 nucleotide sequence: TGCGCCAGCAGCCAAGGGCTTTCAGGGGCTCGGTTCCACGAGCAGTACTTC. It yields the protein CASSQGLSGARFHEQYF.

This clonotype was counted only a few times. The J gene is TRBJ2-1, the V gene TRBV11-2; 8 bases match TRBD1. Germline-derived CDR1 and CDR2 are SGHAT and FQNNGV. V trimming: 0 bases; J trimming: 7 bases; junction bases outside the gene matches: 14. The CDR3 loop spans 18 amino acids. This CDR3 is CASSLDLVGQGGKNEQFF. CDR3 nucleotides: TGTGCCAGCAGCTTAGATTTGGTCGGACAGGGCGGGAAAAATGAGCAGTTCTTC.

There are many counts of this clonotype. The rearrangement links TRBV20-1 to TRBJ2-7; 11 bases align to TRBD2. In germline, CDR1 is DFQATT, CDR2 SNEGSKA (reference sequence). The CDR3 has 14 amino acids. The V segment lost 2 bases and the J segment 4 bases; nucleotides outside the gene matches: 4. CDR3 in amino acids: CSARLAGGGYEQYF. In DNA, the CDR3 is TGCAGTGCTAGACTAGCGGGGGGCGGTTACGAGCAGTACTTC.

A few counts support this clonotype. The genes are TRBV28 and TRBJ2-5; a possible D gene is TRBD2 (6 bases). Near its end, the DNA agrees better with TRBJ2-7, so the J call may be wrong. The CDR3 is 14 amino acids. Germline V gives CDR1 MDHEN, CDR2 SYDVKM. The DNA of the CDR3 is TGTGCCAGCAGTTTAGGGGGACTGCACTACGAGCAGTACTTC. Protein product: CASSLGGLHYEQYF.

There are many counts of this clonotype. The rearrangement joins TRBV4-1 to TRBJ1-2; D ambiguous. This CDR3 has 16 amino acids. V was shortened by 0 bases and J by 6 bases, with 17 bases between the two germline ends. Germline V lookup: CDR1 MGHRA, CDR2 YSYEKL. In nucleotides, the CDR3 is TGCGCCAGCAGCCAAGACCCCATACCCAGGAGGGATGGCTACACCTTC. Translation gives CASSQDPIPRRDGYTF.

The chain uses TRBV6-5 and TRBJ2-1; no definite D call. The CDR3 length is 12 residues. The V and J ends lost 7 bases and 6 bases respectively, with 10 bases between them. Germline loops: CDR1 MNHEY, CDR2 SVGAGI. The CDR3 region is CASTSIGNEQFF. For the CDR3, the DNA is TGTGCCAGCACCTCGATCGGCAATGAGCAGTTCTTC.

In this sample, this clonotype turned up a few times. The chain links TRBV4-1 to TRBJ1-6; D ambiguous. The germline V gene has CDR1 MGHRA and CDR2 YSYEKL. The V end lost 6 bases, the J end lost 10 bases, and 16 bases lay between the germline ends. The CDR3 is 14 amino acids. The CDR3 sequence: CASRGITTDSPLHF. The CDR3 DNA is TGCGCCAGCAGGGGAATCACCACCGACTCACCCCTCCACTTT.

The V call is TRBV29-1, the J call TRBJ1-2; 7 bases line up with TRBD1. Germline CDR1 reads SQVTM; CDR2 reads ANQGSEA. This CDR3 is built from 12 residues. J was trimmed by 9 bases and V by 2 bases; bases with no gene match: 6. CDR3 in DNA: TGCAGCGTTGAAAGTACAGGGGACAGCTACACCTTC. It is translated as CSVESTGDSYTF.

This clonotype was observed a handful of times. The chain combines TRBV4-2 with TRBJ2-7; TRBD2 matches at 9 bases. Germline CDR1 LGHNA, CDR2 YNFKEQ. This CDR3 region has 16 residues. V trimming: 1 base; J trimming: 3 bases; junction bases outside the gene matches: 7. CDR3 in DNA: TGTGCCAGCAGCCAAGCAGAGATAGCGGGAGTCTACGAGCAGTACTTC. Translated: CASSQAEIAGVYEQYF.